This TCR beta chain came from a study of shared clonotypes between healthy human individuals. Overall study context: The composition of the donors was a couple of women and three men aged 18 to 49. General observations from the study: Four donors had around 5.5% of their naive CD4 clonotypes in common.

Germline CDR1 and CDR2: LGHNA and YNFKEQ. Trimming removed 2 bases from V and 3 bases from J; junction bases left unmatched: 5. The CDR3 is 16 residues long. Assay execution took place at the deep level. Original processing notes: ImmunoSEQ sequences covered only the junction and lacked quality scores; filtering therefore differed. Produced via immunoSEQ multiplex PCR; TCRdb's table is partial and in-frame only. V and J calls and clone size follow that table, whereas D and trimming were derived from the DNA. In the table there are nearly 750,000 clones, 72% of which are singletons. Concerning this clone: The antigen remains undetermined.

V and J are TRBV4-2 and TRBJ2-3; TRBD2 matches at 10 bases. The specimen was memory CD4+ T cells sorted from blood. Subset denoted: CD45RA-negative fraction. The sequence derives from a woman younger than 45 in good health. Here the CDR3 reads CASSQSLAGSTDTQYF. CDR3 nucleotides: TGTGCCAGCAGCCAATCACTAGCGGGAAGTACAGATACGCAGTATTTT.